Sequencing of this T cell receptor (beta chain) was carried out in a study of blood T cell repertoires in COVID-19 (dated by TCRdb to 2020 to 2021). About the study as a whole: The collaborator samples originated in the United States, Italy and Spain and spanned the acute and convalescent phases of COVID-19. The material from the prospective study consisted of cDNA or gDNA derived from T cells, B-cell-depleted T cells, or PBMCs. Subjects who had been exposed to COVID-19, were actively infected with it, or had recovered from it provided the deeply sampled blood TCRbeta repertoires that made up the dataset. A freely available public database, intended as a resource for researchers studying the immune response to SARS-CoV-2, is where the repertoires were released. The samples were drawn from two sources: the first 160 participants of the ongoing ImmuneRACE study, and 1,000 to 1,500 subjects contributed by 6 global collaborators. Nearly every sample came with metadata listing a de-identified subject ID, COVID-19 status, age in years and sex. Where available, HLA class I and class II types were obtained from metadata supplied by the sample provider rather than from assay-based typing. The study at large found these results: Clinical and demographic metadata were provided uncurated, with the amount varying by source and participant.

TCRbeta CDR3 regions were amplified from genomic DNA by means of the immunoSEQ Assay, a bias-controlled multiplex PCR. On the study's bioinformatics: Nucleated cell counts per sample were estimated from amplification of reference gene primers within the assay. To quantify the absolute abundance of each unique TCRbeta CDR3 rearrangement, sequence reads were collapsed and filtered. For each sample, productive Simpson clonality was calculated by taking the square root of Simpson's diversity index across productive rearrangements. TCRdb mirrors the immuneACCESS table, restricted to in-frame sequences. Some clones are absent from its copies; in checked studies, under half trace to an unresolved V gene, and the reason for the others is unknown. V, J and clone size derive from that table, while D and trimming were established from the DNA sequence. For this sample there are nearly 60,000 clones; around 90% appear just once. The ten largest account for more than 10% of the sample.

CDR1 WSHSY and CDR2 SAAADI were looked up in the germline V gene. The trim is 2 bases for V and 1 base for J, with a gap of 9 bases between the germline ends. From cysteine to phenylalanine, the CDR3 is 15 amino acids long. This entry keeps only the CDR3 DNA: 45 bases, framed from base 1. Collaborating institutions collected whole blood in K2EDTA tubes following their own protocols. For TCRbeta analysis, collaborator samples were shipped as frozen whole blood, as isolated PBMCs, or as DNA extracted from either sample type. In the case of this clone: Its antigen has not been determined. Nothing much larger sits one base from this clone, and base qualities are not available.

Material: peripheral blood. The chain uses TRBV10-2 and TRBJ1-5; no D gene is confidently identified. The receptor's source is a man in his 60s with active COVID-19. For the CDR3, the sequence is CASSERGWSNQPQHF. The nucleotide sequence reads as follows: TGCGCCAGCAGTGAGCGGGGTTGGAGCAATCAGCCCCAGCATTTT.